The entry below describes one T cell receptor (beta chain). No antigen is known for it. The record has no base qualities; no much larger clone is one base away. Read against the paper, the sample's time point label means: about 5 months on oral tofacitinib. The meaning of the sample's treatment or condition label: oral pan-JAK inhibitor, 5-10 mg twice daily. Peripheral blood and lesional scalp punch biopsies were obtained from patients with alopecia areata. PBMCs were separated by density centrifugation and stained for CD3, CD4 and CD8, after which CD4+ and CD8+ T cells were sorted on a FACSAria. The data belong to a study of CD8+ T cells in alopecia areata (dated by TCRdb to between 2018 and 2020). Study-level background: The treated patients, all with moderate-to-severe alopecia areata, were enrolled in an open-label pilot trial of oral tofacitinib given at 5 to 10 mg twice daily. Tofacitinib was given for 6 to 18 months, followed by 6 months of follow-up off drug to assess delayed response and recurrence. For the treated patients, the SALT score, which quantifies what percentage of scalp surface area is affected, served as the measure of disease severity. To study T cell clonal expansion in alopecia areata, the researchers applied high-throughput TCRbeta sequencing to both the C3H/HeJ mouse model and human patients. Human TCRbeta sequencing covered scalp tissue and sorted CD4+ and CD8+ peripheral blood T cells from patchy and totalis/universalis alopecia areata patients and healthy controls. Tofacitinib-treated patients had biopsies at baseline and at 4 and 24 weeks of treatment, with a later scalp biopsy in several patients. Scalp clonality was compared among normal scalp (n=4), patchy alopecia areata scalp (n=8), and alopecia totalis/universalis scalp (n=8). The RNA source kit depended on sample type: the PAXgene miRNA kit for fixed scalp, the miRNeasy kit for PBMCs, and the RNeasy kit for mouse skin. Amplification of TCRbeta CDR3 regions was done by immunoSEQ multiplex PCR using 35 Vbeta forward primers and 13 Jbeta reverse primers.

The library was made by the immunoSEQ multiplex PCR assay. To provide template for TCR sequencing, every sample had RNA extracted and reverse transcribed into cDNA. SuperScript III was used to make first-strand cDNA, primed with a 2:1 mix of oligo-dT and random hexamers. A synthetic immune receptor repertoire was used to gauge amplification bias, and whatever bias remained was removed computationally. On the study's bioinformatics: Raw reads were preprocessed to remove errors, and CDR3 was defined by IMGT conventions from the conserved cysteine to phenylalanine. Clonality was computed by normalizing Shannon entropy by log2 of the number of productive unique TCRs and subtracting the result from 1. Scalp TCRbeta sequences were cross-referenced with sorted blood CD4 and CD8 repertoires so that the CD4 or CD8 identity of scalp clones could be inferred. This is the immuneACCESS table as TCRdb keeps it, with only in-frame sequences that have V and J called. A part of the clones is gone; compared with another copy, unresolved V genes explain less than half, and the rest is unexplained. The V and J calls and clone size were taken over from that table, and D and trimming were inferred from the DNA. A total of some 170,000 clones appear in this sample, roughly 50% of them only once. The ten largest clones represent less than 14% of the sample.

Broad study findings and their caveats: Many expanded lesional clones persisted in scalp and blood during tofacitinib treatment, which may partly explain relapse after stopping treatment. Because the treated cohort was small and had just a single nonresponder, larger studies are needed to establish links between baseline CD8+ expansion and response. TCR sequences shared between patients were less clear than in mice, possibly partly because of HLA diversity in the patient population. Compared with normal scalp, lesional scalp had higher clonality and more expanded CD8+ clones, particularly in alopecia totalis/universalis, a pattern that suggests antigenic drive. Tofacitinib significantly lowered scalp clonality and the number of expanded CD8+ clones among the top 100 scalp clones. Resident alphabeta T cells in normal human skin are also sequenced, complicating scalp TCR repertoire analysis, unlike mouse skin dominated by gammadelta T cells.

The TCR sequence derives from a human donor with alopecia areata. The sequencing used CD8+ T cells sorted from blood, collected at week 24, from a patient treated with tofacitinib.

The bases are TGTGCCAGCAGCAGCCGTGGACTAGCGGGGGACTACGAGCAGTACTTC. Its protein is CASSSRGLAGDYEQYF. Recombination linked TRBV28 to TRBJ2-7, and 13 junction bases match TRBD2. CDR1 and CDR2 (MDHEN, SYDVKM) derive from the germline V gene. The germline V end is reduced by 6 bases and the J end by 3 bases; junction bases left unmatched: 8. Taken from cysteine to phenylalanine, the CDR3 has 16 residues. Only the CDR3 DNA is retained, 48 bases long and in frame from the first base.